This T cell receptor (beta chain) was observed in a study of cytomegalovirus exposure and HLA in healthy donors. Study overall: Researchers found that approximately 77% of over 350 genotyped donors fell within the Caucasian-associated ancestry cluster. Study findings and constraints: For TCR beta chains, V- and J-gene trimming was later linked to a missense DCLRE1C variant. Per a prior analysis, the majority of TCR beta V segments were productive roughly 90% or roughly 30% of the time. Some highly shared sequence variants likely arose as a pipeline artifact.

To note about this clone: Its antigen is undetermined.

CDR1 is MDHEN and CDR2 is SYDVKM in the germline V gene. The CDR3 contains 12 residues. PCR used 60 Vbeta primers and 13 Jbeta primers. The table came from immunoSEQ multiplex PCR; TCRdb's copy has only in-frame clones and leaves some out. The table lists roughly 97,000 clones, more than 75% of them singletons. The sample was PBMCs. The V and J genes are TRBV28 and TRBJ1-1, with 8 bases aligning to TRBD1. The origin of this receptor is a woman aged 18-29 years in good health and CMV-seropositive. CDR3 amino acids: CASGQVNTEAFF. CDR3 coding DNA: TGTGCTTCGGGACAGGTGAACACTGAAGCTTTCTTT.